This T cell receptor beta chain emerged from a study of shared clonotypes between healthy human individuals. Whole-study context: The plates for each donor numbered three CD4 naive, three CD4 memory, two CD8 naive and one CD8 memory. General study findings and limits: Some naive CD4 clonotypes, roughly 4.8%, turned up in common across several donors. Relative to memory subsets, naive subsets generally showed larger estimated richness.

Authors' data handling: ImmunoSEQ only sent back junction sequences with no quality scores, so filtering was done differently. Produced via immunoSEQ multiplex PCR; TCRdb's table is partial and in-frame only. The V and J calls and clone size were taken over from that table, and D and trimming were inferred from the DNA. The table shows millions of clones, with around 96% occurring only once. Remarks on this clone: Its antigen is currently unknown.

The CDR3 loop spans 15 amino acids. The germline CDR1 and CDR2 sequences are SGHVS and FQNEAQ. The ends were cut back, 2 bases at V and 0 bases at J, with 11 bases in the middle. CD45RO negativity and positive selection for CCR7 defined naive CD8 cells, a population that excluded terminally differentiated effector memory CD45RA+ cells. Sequencing used naive CD8+ T cells sorted from blood. This receptor was taken from a man between 18 and 35 years old in good health. The chain employs TRBV7-8 and TRBJ2-7; D may be TRBD2 (5 bases). In DNA form, the CDR3 reads TGTGCCAGCAGCTTAACCCCGGGAAGCTCCTACGAGCAGTACTTC. Its translation is CASSLTPGSSYEQYF.